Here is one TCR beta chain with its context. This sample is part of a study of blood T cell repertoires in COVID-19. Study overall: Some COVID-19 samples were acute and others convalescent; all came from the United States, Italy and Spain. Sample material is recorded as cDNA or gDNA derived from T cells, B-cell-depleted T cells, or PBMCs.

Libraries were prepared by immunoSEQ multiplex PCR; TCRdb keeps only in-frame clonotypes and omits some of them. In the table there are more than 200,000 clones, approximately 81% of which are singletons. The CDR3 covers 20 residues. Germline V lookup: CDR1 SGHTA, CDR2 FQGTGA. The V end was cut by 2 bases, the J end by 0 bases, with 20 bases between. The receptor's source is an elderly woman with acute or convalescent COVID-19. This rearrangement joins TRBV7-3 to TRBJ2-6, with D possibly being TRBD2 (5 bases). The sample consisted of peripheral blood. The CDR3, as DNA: TGTGCCAGCAGCTTACTCCCTCAAGGACTCCCGAACTCTGGGGCCAACGTCCTGACTTTC. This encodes CASSLLPQGLPNSGANVLTF.